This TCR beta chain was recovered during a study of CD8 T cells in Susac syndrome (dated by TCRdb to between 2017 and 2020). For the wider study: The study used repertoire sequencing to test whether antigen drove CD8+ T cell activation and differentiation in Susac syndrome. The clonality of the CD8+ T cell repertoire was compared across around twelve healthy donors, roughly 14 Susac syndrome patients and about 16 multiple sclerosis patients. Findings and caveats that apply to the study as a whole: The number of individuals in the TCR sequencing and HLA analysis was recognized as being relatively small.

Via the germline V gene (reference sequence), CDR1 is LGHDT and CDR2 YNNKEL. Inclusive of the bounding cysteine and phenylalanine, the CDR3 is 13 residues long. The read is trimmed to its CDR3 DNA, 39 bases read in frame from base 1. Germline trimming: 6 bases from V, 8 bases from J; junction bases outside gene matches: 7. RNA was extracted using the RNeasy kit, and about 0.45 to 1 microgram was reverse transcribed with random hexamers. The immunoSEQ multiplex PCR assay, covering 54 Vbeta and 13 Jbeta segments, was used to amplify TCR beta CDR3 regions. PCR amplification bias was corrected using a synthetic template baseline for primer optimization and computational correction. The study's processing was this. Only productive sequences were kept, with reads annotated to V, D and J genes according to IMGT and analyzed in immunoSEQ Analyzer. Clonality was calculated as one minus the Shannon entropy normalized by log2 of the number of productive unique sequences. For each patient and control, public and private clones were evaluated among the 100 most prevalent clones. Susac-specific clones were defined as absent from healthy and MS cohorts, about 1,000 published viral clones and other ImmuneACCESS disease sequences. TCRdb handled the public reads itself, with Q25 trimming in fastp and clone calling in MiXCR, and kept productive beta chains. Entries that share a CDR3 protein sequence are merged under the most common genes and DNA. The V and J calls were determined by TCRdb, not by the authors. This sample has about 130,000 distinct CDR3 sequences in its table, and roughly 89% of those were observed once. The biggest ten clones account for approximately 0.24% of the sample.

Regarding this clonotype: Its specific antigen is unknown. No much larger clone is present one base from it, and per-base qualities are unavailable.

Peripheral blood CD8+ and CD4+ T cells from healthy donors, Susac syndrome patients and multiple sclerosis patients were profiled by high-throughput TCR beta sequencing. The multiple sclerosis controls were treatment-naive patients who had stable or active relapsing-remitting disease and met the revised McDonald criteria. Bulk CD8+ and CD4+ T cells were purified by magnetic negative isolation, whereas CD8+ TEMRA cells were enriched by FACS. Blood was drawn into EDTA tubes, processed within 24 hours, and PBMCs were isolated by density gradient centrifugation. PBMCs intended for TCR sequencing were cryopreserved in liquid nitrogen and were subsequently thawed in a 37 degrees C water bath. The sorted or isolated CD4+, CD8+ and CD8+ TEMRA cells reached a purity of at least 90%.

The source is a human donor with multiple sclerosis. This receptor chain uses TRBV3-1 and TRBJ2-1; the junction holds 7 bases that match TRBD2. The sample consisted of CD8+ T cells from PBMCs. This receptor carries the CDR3 CASSYEREDEQFF. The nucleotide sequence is TGTGCCAGCAGTTACGAACGGGAGGATGAGCAGTTCTTC.